These 2 T cell receptor beta chains share one sample of origin, sequenced in a study of blood T cell repertoires in COVID-19. Measured with immunoSEQ multiplex PCR; TCRdb has only the in-frame clones, and not every one. The sample shows over 70,000 clones, about 85% of them seen only once. The sequencing input was peripheral blood. The origin of the receptors is a man aged 55 to 70 with COVID-19, enrolled during active disease.

The chain carries TRBV5-1 and TRBJ1-5, with 7 bases matching TRBD1. V was clipped by 8 bases and J by 4 bases; unmatched bases: 6. This CDR3 contains 13 residues. CDR1 SGHRS and CDR2 YFSETQ come from the germline V gene. CDR3 coding DNA: TGCGCCAGGAGCCCACAGGGGAATCAGCCCCAGCATTTT. Protein: CARSPQGNQPQHF.

The chain couples TRBV21-1 to TRBJ2-1; TRBD2 reflects the table's D call only, with no check against the DNA. TRBV21-1 is noted as a pseudogene. This CDR3 has 16 residues. CDR3 sequence reads: CASSKEPSGAYNEQFF. In DNA form, the CDR3 reads TGTGCCAGCAGCAAAGAACCGAGCGGGGCCTACAATGAGCAGTTCTTC.